Shown below are 21 T cell receptor beta chains from a single sample sequenced in a study of blood T cell repertoires in COVID-19. Measured with immunoSEQ multiplex PCR; TCRdb has only the in-frame clones, and not every one. Among approximately 300,000 clones listed, about nine tenths were seen once. Specimen: peripheral blood. The receptors were gathered from a woman aged 30 to 39 with COVID-19, enrolled during active disease.

The chain uses TRBV28 and TRBJ2-3, with TRBD1 matching 9 bases. This CDR3 is built from 16 residues. Germline V gene sequence: CDR1 MDHEN, CDR2 SYDVKM. V dropped 2 bases and J dropped 2; count of bases not matched to a gene: 5. The CDR3 nucleotides read TGTGCCAGCAGTTTAGGCGACAGGGGGGACACAGATACGCAGTATTTT. Its protein is CASSLGDRGDTDTQYF.

This clone has just a few counts. This chain connects TRBV14 to TRBJ2-7; a weak D match, TRBD2 (5 bases). The CDR3 extends over 15 amino acids. Per the germline V gene, CDR1 is SGHDN and CDR2 is FVKESK. Trimming took 0 bases from V and 2 from J, leaving 11 bases between them. The CDR3 here is CASSQEEALPYEQYF. The CDR3 nucleotides read TGTGCCAGCAGCCAAGAGGAGGCCTTACCCTACGAGCAGTACTTC.

This clone was seen only once. The V and J genes are TRBV19 and TRBJ2-4; D may be TRBD2 (5 bases). CDR3 length: 16 residues. Trimming removed 4 bases at V and 0 bases at J, with 13 bases between. Looked up from germline, CDR1 is LNHDA and CDR2 is SQIVND (reference sequence). CDR3 nucleotides: TGTGCCAGTAGTACTCCCCGGACTTCAGCCAAAAACATTCAGTACTTC. It translates to CASSTPRTSAKNIQYF.

This clone came up a few times. The chain joins TRBV6-5 to TRBJ2-7; the match to TRBD2 covers 7 bases. The V and J ends lost 7 bases and 7 bases, in that order; junction bases with no gene match: 13. This CDR3 is 14 amino acids long. Germline V gene data show CDR1 as MNHEY and CDR2 as SVGAGI. The CDR3 region has the DNA TGTGCCAGCACCCCCCCCCTCGGCGGGAGTGAGCAGTACTTC. The encoded protein is CASTPPLGGSEQYF.

This clone was detected only once. Other DNA sequences of this sample code for an identical CDR3. The rearrangement links TRBV6-6 to TRBJ1-1; unclear D gene. Germline V lookup: CDR1 MNHNY, CDR2 SVGAGI (reference sequence). The CDR3 covers 12 residues. Trimming stripped 5 bases from V and 5 bases from J, with 9 bases between. The CDR3 DNA follows: TGTGCCAGCAGTCCGACTGGAACTGAAGCTTTCTTT. Translated: CASSPTGTEAFF.

As concerns this clone: At one end the junction does not follow the germline gene, possibly because of a read error. This chain uses TRBV5-1 with TRBJ2-1; D perhaps matches TRBD1 (6 bases). Per germline, CDR1 SGHRS and CDR2 YFSETQ. CDR3 length: 12 amino acids. CDR3 bases: TGCGCCAGCAGCTTGTCTGGGGGCCCCATGGTCTTC. It encodes CASSLSGGPMVF.

This clone was recorded a few times. The gene calls are TRBV27 and TRBJ2-1, with 11 nucleotides matching TRBD2. The CDR3 loop spans 17 amino acids. Germline CDR1 reads MNHEY; CDR2 reads SMNVEV (reference sequence). Germline trimming cut 6 bases from V and 12 bases from J; bases unmatched to any gene: 19. The CDR3 spells CASSFQPPVAGGPGQFF. DNA for the CDR3: TGTGCCAGCAGCTTCCAACCCCCGGTAGCGGGAGGGCCTGGGCAGTTCTTC.

The rearrangement uses TRBV7-8 and TRBJ2-5; 7 positions match TRBD1. The V segment lost 4 bases and the J segment 5 bases; nucleotides outside the gene matches: 13. This CDR3 region has 16 residues. Germline V gene sequence: CDR1 SGHVS, CDR2 FQNEAQ. The chain's CDR3 is CASSSGVRGRVETQYF. For the CDR3, the DNA is TGTGCCAGCAGCTCAGGGGTCAGGGGGAGAGTTGAGACCCAGTACTTC.

This clone was observed a single time. The chain carries TRBV28 and TRBJ2-7; possible D gene TRBD1, 5 bases. This CDR3 is 13 amino acids long. CDR1 is MDHEN and CDR2 is SYDVKM in the germline V gene. The germline V and J ends were trimmed by 8 bases and 2 bases, with 13 bases remaining between them. The CDR3 protein is CASQRQRAYEQYF. CDR3 nucleotide sequence: TGTGCCAGCCAAAGACAGCGAGCCTACGAGCAGTACTTC.

The chain joins TRBV13 to TRBJ2-3, with 9 bases lining up with TRBD2. The CDR3 runs to 16 residues. Germline CDR1 is PRHDT and CDR2 is FYEKMQ (reference sequence). V shed 3 bases and J 6 bases; nucleotides not matched to a gene: 10. CDR3 coding DNA: TGTGCCAGCAGCTTGACTAGCGCCCTAGCGGGGGATACGCAGTATTTT. Translated, it gives CASSLTSALAGDTQYF.

J is TRBJ1-4 and V is TRBV13, with D possibly matching TRBD1 (6 bases). The CDR3 length is 15 residues. Germline V gene lookup returns CDR1 PRHDT and CDR2 FYEKMQ (reference sequence). V was cut by 1 base and J by 2 bases, with 8 bases left in between. The CDR3 DNA reads as TGTGCCAGCAGCTTAGCGGGGGGCACTAATGAAAAACTGTTTTTT. Amino acid sequence: CASSLAGGTNEKLFF.

The chain carries TRBV3-1 (or the pseudogene TRBV3-2) and TRBJ2-3, with TRBD2 matching over 8 bases. Germline lookup yields CDR1 LGHDT and CDR2 YNNKEL (reference sequence). J gave up 5 bases and V 7 bases, and 14 bases lay outside the gene matches. CDR3 length equals 16 residues. The CDR3 DNA reads TGTGCCAGCACCGATGGACAGCGGGAGATAATAGATACGCAGTATTTT. This sequence encodes CASTDGQREIIDTQYF.

This clone came up once. V gene TRBV3-1 (or the pseudogene TRBV3-2) combines with J gene TRBJ2-5; no firm D call. The germline V and J ends were trimmed by 4 bases and 3 bases, with 3 bases remaining between them. The CDR3 extends over 11 amino acids. Germline V gene data show CDR1 as LGHDT and CDR2 as YNNKEL (reference sequence). The CDR3 protein is CASSLKETQYF. In DNA form, the CDR3 reads TGTGCCAGCAGCCTAAAAGAGACCCAGTACTTC.

This chain joins TRBV5-1 and TRBJ2-1; 15 bases agree with TRBD2. The CDR3 has 16 amino acids. V was clipped by 6 bases and J by 9 bases; unmatched bases: 10. Germline V CDR1 and CDR2: SGHRS, YFSETQ. CDR3 protein: CASIPGLAGGPGEQFF. The CDR3 DNA reads as TGCGCCAGCATACCTGGACTAGCGGGAGGGCCGGGTGAGCAGTTCTTC.

This chain uses TRBV28 with TRBJ1-1, with D hard to call. With 1 base removed from V and 8 bases from J, the gap between germline ends came to 8 bases. Germline V gene lookup returns CDR1 MDHEN and CDR2 SYDVKM. This CDR3 has 12 residues. CDR3 sequence: CASSLFAREAFF. Written as DNA, the CDR3 is TGTGCCAGCAGTTTATTCGCCAGAGAAGCTTTCTTT.

The gene calls are TRBV13 and TRBJ1-1; no clear D. The length of the CDR3 is 14 residues. From germline, CDR1 is PRHDT and CDR2 FYEKMQ (reference sequence). The V end was cut by 5 bases, the J end by 3 bases, with 13 bases between. The CDR3 DNA follows: TGTGCCAGCAGCCACCGCGGTCGGGACACTGAAGCTTTCTTT. The encoded protein is CASSHRGRDTEAFF.

The genes are TRBV28 and TRBJ1-2; D unclear. Germline V gives CDR1 MDHEN, CDR2 SYDVKM. Trimming took off 6 bases at V and 4 bases at J, with 12 bases between the two ends. This CDR3 spans 13 amino acids. CDR3 DNA sequence: TGTGCCAGCAGCAGTGGAAGCGTCTATGGCTACACCTTC. As protein: CASSSGSVYGYTF.

In the case of this clone: Additional DNA sequences in this sample encode the identical CDR3. The chain carries TRBV30 and TRBJ1-5, with D unclear. CDR1 is GTSNPN and CDR2 is SVGIG in the germline V gene (reference sequence). This CDR3 region has 13 residues. V dropped 0 bases and J dropped 4 bases, with 7 bases sitting between them. DNA for the CDR3: TGTGCCTGGAGTGTGGGAGGGAATCAGCCCCAGCATTTT. Its protein is CAWSVGGNQPQHF. Together with reference TRBV30 and TRBJ1-5, the CDR3 gives the full variable domain: SQTIHQWPATLVQPVGSPLSLECTVEGTSNPNLYWYRQAAGRGLQLLFYSVGIGQISSEVPQNLSASRPQDRQFILSSKKLLLSDSGFYLCAWSVGGNQPQHFGDGTRLSIL.

The rearrangement joins TRBV19 to TRBJ2-6, with D unclear. V was clipped by 3 bases and J by 1 base, with 7 bases between them. CDR3 length equals 15 residues. Germline V gene lookup returns CDR1 LNHDA and CDR2 SQIVND (reference sequence). This chain's CDR3 is CASSIGGSGANVLTF. CDR3 in DNA: TGTGCCAGTAGTATTGGCGGTTCTGGGGCCAACGTCCTGACTTTC. The whole variable domain, remainder taken from reference TRBV19 and TRBJ2-6, is DGGITQSPKYLFRKEGQNVTLSCEQNLNHDAMYWYRQDPGQGLRLIYYSQIVNDFQKGDIAEGYSVSREKKESFPLTVTSAQKNPTAFYLCASSIGGSGANVLTFGAGSRLTVL.

The DNA of the CDR3 is TGTGCCACCAGTGACTCTGGGACAGGGTTGGGTGGCTACACCTTC. Translating gives CATSDSGTGLGGYTF. The chain couples TRBV24-1 to TRBJ1-2; TRBD1 agrees at 9 bases. CDR1 KGHDR and CDR2 SFDVKD come from the germline V gene. The CDR3 covers 15 residues. V shed 4 bases and J 7 bases; nucleotides not matched to a gene: 9.

The CDR3 DNA reads TGTGCCACCACTCCGGGGGACAGGGGTTCACCCCTCCACTTT. This translates into CATTPGDRGSPLHF. The V gene is TRBV2, the J gene TRBJ1-6; 10 positions agree with TRBD1. The CDR3 sequence is 14 residues long. V lost 10 bases, J lost 9 bases, and 9 bases stayed unmatched. Germline V lookup: CDR1 SNHLY, CDR2 FYNNEI.